Following are 14 T cell receptor beta chains from one sample sequenced in a study of blood T cell repertoires in COVID-19. Repertoires were generated with immunoSEQ multiplex PCR, while TCRdb's copy carries only in-frame clones and drops some. The table records approximately 260,000 clones, 70% to 90% of them present only once. Material for sequencing was peripheral blood. Every receptor here comes from an older woman with acute or convalescent COVID-19.

The V and J genes are TRBV6-6 and TRBJ2-5; 12 nucleotides match TRBD2. The V gene's germline CDR1 is MNHNY and CDR2 SVGAGI (reference sequence). The CDR3 contains 15 residues. V lost 6 bases, J lost 1 base, and 3 bases stayed unmatched. The CDR3 sequence is CASSLAGGPQETQYF. The CDR3 DNA reads as TGTGCCAGCAGCCTAGCGGGGGGGCCCCAAGAGACCCAGTACTTC.

This sequence joins TRBV6-5 and TRBJ1-4, with a possible D match to TRBD1 (5 bases). Trimming took off 5 bases at V and 7 bases at J, with 14 bases between the two ends. This CDR3 contains 14 residues. Germline values: CDR1 MNHEY, CDR2 SVGAGI. The CDR3 loop reads CASSPGGVPEKLFF. The CDR3 bases are TGTGCCAGCAGTCCTGGGGGGGTACCTGAAAAACTGTTTTTT.

This clone turned up a few times. The chain uses TRBV18 and TRBJ1-5; 7 nucleotides align to TRBD1. With 3 bases clipped from V and 1 base from J, the junction kept 6 bases outside the gene matches. The germline V gene has CDR1 KGHSH and CDR2 LQKENI. The CDR3 runs 16 residues. In DNA form, the CDR3 reads TGTGCCAGCTCACCTGAGGGACAGCAAAGCAATCAGCCCCAGCATTTT. It specifies CASSPEGQQSNQPQHF.

The J gene is TRBJ2-5, the V gene TRBV3-1 (or the pseudogene TRBV3-2); 7 bases are a match to TRBD2. Germline CDR1 LGHDT, CDR2 YNNKEL (reference sequence). CDR3 length: 14 amino acids. V was pared by 0 bases and J by 3 bases, with 1 base of the junction left unmatched. The CDR3 coding sequence is TGTGCCAGCAGCCAAGAGGGGGGGGAAGAGACCCAGTACTTC. Translating it yields CASSQEGGEETQYF.

This sequence joins TRBV24-1 and TRBJ1-1, with a weak D call TRBD1 (6 bases). Germline V CDR1 and CDR2: KGHDR, SFDVKD. The CDR3 contains 12 residues. With 9 bases removed from V and 7 bases from J, the gap between germline ends came to 14 bases. This CDR3 is CATRGATGEAFF. In DNA form, the CDR3 reads TGTGCCACCCGTGGGGCGACAGGTGAAGCTTTCTTT.

The chain links TRBV9 to TRBJ2-7; tentatively, D is TRBD1 (5 bases). The CDR3 extends over 15 amino acids. Trimming took 4 bases from V and 7 from J, leaving 21 bases between them. Germline lookup yields CDR1 SGDLS and CDR2 YYNGEE. For the CDR3, the DNA is TGTGCCAGCAGCTCCAGCCCCAGGGTGTACGGGGAGCAGTACTTC. Protein: CASSSSPRVYGEQYF.

The chain links TRBV20-1 to TRBJ1-5; weak D call: TRBD1 (5 bases). V lost 3 bases and J 4 bases, leaving 13 bases between the germline ends. Germline V lookup: CDR1 DFQATT, CDR2 SNEGSKA (reference sequence). There are 14 residues in the CDR3. The CDR3 loop is CSASGAQENQPQHF. Written as DNA, the CDR3 is TGCAGTGCTAGTGGAGCACAGGAAAATCAGCCCCAGCATTTT.

This clone has a handful of counts. CDR3 sequence reads: CASRNEVGAEAFF. The DNA for the CDR3 is TGTGCCAGCAGGAATGAGGTTGGCGCTGAAGCTTTCTTT. The chain combines TRBV7-3 with TRBJ1-1; D not resolved. The CDR3 loop spans 13 amino acids. Between the trimmed V and J ends, which lost 6 bases and 6 bases, there was a span of 14 bases. Germline V gene lookup returns CDR1 SGHTA and CDR2 FQGTGA.

The V call is TRBV13, the J call TRBJ2-3; 8 nucleotides line up with TRBD2. This CDR3 has 15 residues. Looked up from germline, CDR1 is PRHDT and CDR2 is FYEKMQ (reference sequence). The V gene end was trimmed by 5 bases and the J gene end by 5 bases; junction bases not matched to a gene: 9. The CDR3 bases are TGTGCCAGCAGCCGATCTGCGGGGGGAAGAGATACGCAGTATTTT. The encoded protein is CASSRSAGGRDTQYF.

The rearrangement joins TRBV2 to TRBJ1-5; no clear D gene. V lost 5 bases, J lost 7 bases, and 9 bases lay in between. The germline gives CDR1 SNHLY, CDR2 FYNNEI. CDR3 length: 12 amino acids. CDR3: CASSLEGQPQHF. Here the CDR3 DNA reads TGTGCCAGCAGTCTGGAGGGCCAGCCCCAGCATTTT.

This clone was detected a few times. CDR3 in DNA: TGTGCCAGCAGTTACTCGCCGGGGTTCAACACTGAAGCTTTCTTT. Its protein product is CASSYSPGFNTEAFF. This sequence joins TRBV6-5 and TRBJ1-1; D gene ambiguous. Deletions cut 0 bases from V and 2 bases from J, with 10 bases between. The CDR3 extends over 15 amino acids. Germline assignment: CDR1 MNHEY and CDR2 SVGAGI.

The chain carries TRBV7-6 and TRBJ2-1; TRBD2 matches 11 bases. J lost 4 bases, V lost 5 bases, and 7 bases had no gene match. The CDR3 covers 16 residues. Germline values: CDR1 SGHVS, CDR2 FNYEAQ. CDR3 coding DNA: TGTGCCAGCAGCCTCGTTAGCGGGGGGGTTTACAATGAGCAGTTCTTC. Protein: CASSLVSGGVYNEQFF.

The chain links TRBV5-1 to TRBJ1-2; 7 bases align to TRBD1. With 1 base clipped from V and 6 bases from J, the junction kept 3 bases outside the gene matches. CDR3 length equals 13 residues. Germline V CDR1 and CDR2: SGHRS, YFSETQ. The CDR3 is CASSLSQGNGYTF. CDR3 coding DNA: TGCGCCAGCAGCTTGTCACAGGGGAATGGCTACACCTTC.

This chain connects TRBV7-9 to TRBJ2-1, with 8 positions matching TRBD2. V lost 2 bases and J lost 9; bases outside the gene matches: 6. This CDR3 has 14 residues. Germline assignment: CDR1 SEHNR and CDR2 FQNEAQ (reference sequence). In nucleotides, the CDR3 is TGTGCCAGCAGCTTAATACAGCGGGGGATTGAGCAGTTCTTC. Translating it yields CASSLIQRGIEQFF.